Presented here are 27 T cell receptor beta chains from one specimen sequenced in a study of T cell clones after liver transplantation. Here immunoSEQ multiplex PCR was the method, and the copy in TCRdb shows in-frame clones only, minus some. Altogether over 70,000 clones are present, around 80% being singletons, with the ten largest covering approximately 0.81%. The sample here was CD4+ T cells from blood, taken 12 months after liver transplant. These receptors were taken from a human patient who received a liver transplant. Some T cells could come from the graft donor.

V and J are TRBV28 and TRBJ2-5, with D unresolved. CDR3 size: 15 residues. The V gene's germline CDR1 is MDHEN and CDR2 SYDVKM. Trimming stripped 7 bases from V and 1 base from J, with 16 bases between. CDR3 amino acids: CASKRQRTRQETQYF. CDR3 DNA: TGTGCCAGCAAGAGACAACGAACGCGCCAAGAGACCCAGTACTTC. The variable domain in full, completed from reference TRBV28 and TRBJ2-5, reads DVKVTQSSRYLVKRTGEKVFLECVQDMDHENMFWYRQDPGLGLRLIYFSYDVKMKEKGDIPEGYSVSREKKERFSLILESASTNQTSMYLCASKRQRTRQETQYFGPGTRLLVL.

The rearrangement links TRBV28 to TRBJ1-5; D gene ambiguous. Trimming cost V 2 bases and J 3 bases, with 8 bases left between them. CDR3 length: 14 residues. Germline V gene sequence: CDR1 MDHEN, CDR2 SYDVKM. The CDR3: CASSLDPINQPQHF. The CDR3 nucleotides read TGTGCCAGCAGTTTAGACCCAATCAATCAGCCCCAGCATTTT.

The chain carries TRBV4-3 and TRBJ2-7; perhaps TRBD2 as D (5 bases). Deletions cut 1 base from V and 0 bases from J, with 7 bases between. Germline V CDR1 and CDR2: LGHNA, YSLEER. This CDR3 contains 14 residues. The CDR3 here is CASSQGLASYEQYF. Written as DNA, the CDR3 is TGCGCCAGCAGCCAAGGGCTAGCCTCCTACGAGCAGTACTTC.

This clone was observed a handful of times. This chain connects TRBV19 to TRBJ2-7, with D possibly matching TRBD2 (6 bases). CDR3 length: 18 residues. Trimming pared 0 bases from V and 6 bases from J, leaving 24 bases between. Germline CDR1 and CDR2: LNHDA and SQIVND (reference sequence). CDR3 residues: CASSIDHGTSFRAREQYF. The CDR3 DNA sequence: TGTGCCAGTAGTATAGATCACGGGACTTCCTTTCGAGCCCGCGAGCAGTACTTC.

This clone was seen once. This chain joins TRBV2 and TRBJ2-7; tentatively, D is TRBD2 (6 bases). The germline gives CDR1 SNHLY, CDR2 FYNNEI. V gave up 4 bases and J gave up 1 base, with 11 bases separating them. There are 14 residues in the CDR3. CDR3 in DNA: TGTGCCAGCAGTGTACCGGGACTTTCCTACGAGCAGTACTTC. This codes for CASSVPGLSYEQYF.

This chain links TRBV28 with TRBJ1-1, with a tentative D call TRBD1 (5 bases). The V gene lost 6 bases and the J gene lost 7 bases, with 15 bases spanning the gap. The CDR3 is made up of 13 amino acids. The germline V gene has CDR1 MDHEN and CDR2 SYDVKM. CDR3 sequence: CASRRPPGLEAFF. CDR3 in DNA: TGTGCCAGCAGGCGACCTCCGGGACTTGAAGCTTTCTTT.

V usage is TRBV11-3 and J usage is TRBJ1-1; D remains unclear. Germline CDR1 and CDR2: SGHNT and YENEEA. Trimming left V 5 bases short and J 4 bases short, with 11 bases between. The CDR3 loop spans 13 amino acids. For the CDR3, the DNA is TGTGCCAGCAGCCTCGCGTTAGGCACTGAAGCTTTCTTT. Protein sequence: CASSLALGTEAFF.

The V call is TRBV7-2, the J call TRBJ2-7; TRBD2 matches 7 bases. Trimming at V came to 1 base and at J to 9 bases, leaving 12 bases not matched to a gene. Germline CDR1 reads SGHTA; CDR2 reads FQGNSA. CDR3 size: 15 residues. CDR3 sequence reads: CASSLEPAGVGGQYF. CDR3 bases: TGTGCCAGCAGCTTAGAGCCCGCGGGAGTAGGTGGGCAGTACTTC.

The chain links TRBV28 to TRBJ1-2; 7 bases line up with TRBD1. The J segment lost 3 bases and the V segment lost 6 bases, leaving 7 bases of the junction unmatched. CDR1 is MDHEN and CDR2 is SYDVKM in the germline V gene. The CDR3 runs 14 residues. CDR3 DNA: TGTGCCAGCAGGACAGGGTTGAGGGACTATGGCTACACCTTC. This sequence encodes CASRTGLRDYGYTF.

The V call is TRBV29-1, the J call TRBJ2-5, with TRBD2 matching 8 bases. Germline-derived CDR1 and CDR2 are SQVTM and ANQGSEA. CDR3 length: 14 residues. The junction had 7 bases not matched to a gene; V was cut back by 1 base and J by 6 bases. CDR3 sequence reads: CSVEVGAGGQTQYF. CDR3 nucleotides: TGCAGCGTTGAAGTGGGGGCGGGGGGACAGACCCAGTACTTC.

The chain couples TRBV27 to TRBJ1-2; D is ambiguous. The V gene's germline CDR1 is MNHEY and CDR2 SMNVEV (reference sequence). V shed 5 bases and J shed 8 bases, with 15 bases lying between them. The CDR3 spans 13 residues. Written as DNA, the CDR3 is TGTGCCAGCAGTCCGTCGGGGAGGCGCGGCTACACCTTC. Its translation is CASSPSGRRGYTF.

The chain's CDR3 is CASSFSGPPYEQYF. The CDR3 DNA follows: TGTGCCAGCAGTTTTAGCGGGCCTCCCTACGAGCAGTACTTC. The chain is built from TRBV28 and TRBJ2-7, with 7 bases identical to TRBD2. V lost 3 bases and J lost 2; bases outside the gene matches: 4. The CDR3 contains 14 residues. Germline V CDR1 and CDR2: MDHEN, SYDVKM.

This clone was seen once. The chain carries TRBV2 and TRBJ2-7; D remains unclear. The germline CDR1 and CDR2 sequences are SNHLY and FYNNEI. The CDR3 extends over 11 amino acids. Deletions cut 6 bases from V and 4 bases from J, with 7 bases between. The CDR3 region is CASSVLYEQYF. CDR3 nucleotides: TGTGCCAGCAGCGTCTTGTACGAGCAGTACTTC.

This clone has only one observation. J is TRBJ2-1 and V is TRBV6-1; 10 bases are shared with TRBD2. The CDR3 totals 16 residues. CDR1 is MNHNS and CDR2 is SASEGT in the germline V gene. Germline trimming cut 4 bases from V and 8 bases from J; bases unmatched to any gene: 11. The DNA of the CDR3 is TGTGCCAGCAGTGGTAGGCTAGCGGGAGAAAGAGATGAGCAGTTCTTC. It translates to CASSGRLAGERDEQFF.

The chain is built from TRBV2 and TRBJ2-6, with D possibly matching TRBD2 (6 bases). The CDR3 extends over 16 amino acids. Germline assignment: CDR1 SNHLY and CDR2 FYNNEI. V was pared by 6 bases and J by 2 bases, with 14 bases between. The CDR3 loop reads CASRGGGVPGANVLTF. CDR3 DNA: TGTGCCAGCAGGGGTGGAGGGGTGCCTGGGGCCAACGTCCTGACTTTC.

The chain combines TRBV28 with TRBJ2-1; D possibly corresponds to TRBD1 (6 bases). The CDR3 is 15 residues long. Germline lookup yields CDR1 MDHEN and CDR2 SYDVKM. V was clipped by 2 bases and J by 8 bases, with 16 bases between them. This chain's CDR3 is CASSLRGRTADEQFF. The CDR3 DNA is TGTGCCAGCAGTTTAAGGGGGAGAACCGCCGATGAGCAGTTCTTC.

CDR3 in DNA: TGCGCCAGCAGCCACCATGGACTAGTCCAAGAGACCCAGTACTTC. It is translated as CASSHHGLVQETQYF. The chain uses TRBV4-1 and TRBJ2-5; 7 bases align to TRBD2. Per germline, CDR1 MGHRA and CDR2 YSYEKL. Unmatched junction bases numbered 5, after V lost 3 bases and J lost 1 base. The CDR3 has 15 residues.

The rearrangement links TRBV9 to TRBJ1-4; TRBD1 matches at 9 bases. The CDR3 spans 15 residues. Losses at the gene ends were 2 bases for V and 4 bases for J; bases not matched to a gene: 3. Germline V gene sequence: CDR1 SGDLS, CDR2 YYNGEE. As DNA, the CDR3 is TGTGCCAGCAGCGTTGGGACAGGGAATAATGAAAAACTGTTTTTT. Amino acids: CASSVGTGNNEKLFF.

V usage is TRBV19 and J usage is TRBJ2-1; no reliable D call. Trimming stripped 0 bases from V and 8 bases from J, with 14 bases between. The CDR3 is 15 residues long. Germline V CDR1 and CDR2: LNHDA, SQIVND (reference sequence). Written as DNA, the CDR3 is TGTGCCAGTAGTATAGACTCCCAAAGTGGGTATGAGCAGTTCTTC. Translated: CASSIDSQSGYEQFF. Combining the CDR3 with reference TRBV19 and TRBJ2-1 gives the whole variable domain DGGITQSPKYLFRKEGQNVTLSCEQNLNHDAMYWYRQDPGQGLRLIYYSQIVNDFQKGDIAEGYSVSREKKESFPLTVTSAQKNPTAFYLCASSIDSQSGYEQFFGPGTRLTVL.

The genes are TRBV5-5 and TRBJ2-1; D might be TRBD1 or TRBD2, each matching 5 bases. In germline, CDR1 is SGHKS, CDR2 YYEKEE (reference sequence). Trimming took off 1 base at V and 9 bases at J, with 14 bases between the two ends. The CDR3 contains 14 residues. The DNA for the CDR3 is TGTGCCAGCAGCTTGTTAGCGACAGTTGGTGAGCAGTTCTTC. Translating it yields CASSLLATVGEQFF.

CDR3 region: CASRVLGVSEAFF. CDR3 bases: TGTGCCAGCAGGGTCCTCGGAGTATCTGAAGCTTTCTTT. V and J are TRBV2 and TRBJ1-1; D is undetermined. The CDR3 totals 13 residues. Trimming left V 6 bases short and J 6 bases short, with 14 bases between. The germline V gene has CDR1 SNHLY and CDR2 FYNNEI.

The rearrangement joins TRBV28 to TRBJ1-4; D is undetermined. This CDR3 spans 12 amino acids. Germline V gives CDR1 MDHEN, CDR2 SYDVKM. Trimming removed 3 bases from V and 5 bases from J, with 4 bases in between. The CDR3 sequence is CASSFLNEKLFF. The CDR3 bases are TGTGCCAGCAGTTTCCTAAATGAAAAACTGTTTTTT.

A single count supports this clone. This same CDR3 is encoded by further DNA sequences in the sample. The chain has TRBV18 and TRBJ1-5, with TRBD1 matching over 7 bases. V trimming: 6 bases; J trimming: 4 bases; junction bases outside the gene matches: 3. The CDR3 runs to 13 residues. The germline gives CDR1 KGHSH, CDR2 LQKENI. For the CDR3, the DNA is TGTGCCAGCTCCCCGACAGGGAATCAGCCCCAGCATTTT. Amino acid sequence: CASSPTGNQPQHF.

The gene calls are TRBV28 and TRBJ1-1, with a weak D call TRBD1 (5 bases). This CDR3 comprises 13 residues. V shed 4 bases and J shed 1 base, with 7 bases lying between them. Per the germline V gene, CDR1 is MDHEN and CDR2 is SYDVKM. The CDR3 DNA reads TGTGCCAGCAGTTCGGGGGGGAACACTGAAGCTTTCTTT. It translates to CASSSGGNTEAFF.

This clone was found a few times. The chain links TRBV2 to TRBJ2-1; 8 bases are a match to TRBD1. V trimming: 8 bases; J trimming: 5 bases; junction bases outside the gene matches: 8. The CDR3 is 14 residues long. Germline V gene data show CDR1 as SNHLY and CDR2 as FYNNEI. CDR3 amino acids: CASSSDRENNEQFF. CDR3 nucleotide sequence: TGTGCCAGCTCATCGGACAGGGAGAACAATGAGCAGTTCTTC.

The chain carries TRBV6-5 and TRBJ1-5; D unresolved. The CDR3 runs 15 residues. The germline V and J ends were trimmed by 0 bases and 1 base, with 7 bases remaining between them. CDR1 is MNHEY, CDR2 SVGAGI, per germline. This CDR3 is CASSYSGNSNQPQHF. CDR3 in DNA: TGTGCCAGCAGTTACTCAGGGAACAGCAATCAGCCCCAGCATTTT.

The gene calls are TRBV5-1 and TRBJ1-2; weak D call: TRBD1 (6 bases). CDR1 SGHRS and CDR2 YFSETQ come from the germline V gene. The CDR3 has 14 residues. V was cut by 3 bases and J by 4 bases, with 13 bases left in between. The CDR3 reads CASSSQGSAYGYTF. Here the CDR3 DNA reads TGCGCCAGCAGCTCTCAGGGGTCGGCCTATGGCTACACCTTC.